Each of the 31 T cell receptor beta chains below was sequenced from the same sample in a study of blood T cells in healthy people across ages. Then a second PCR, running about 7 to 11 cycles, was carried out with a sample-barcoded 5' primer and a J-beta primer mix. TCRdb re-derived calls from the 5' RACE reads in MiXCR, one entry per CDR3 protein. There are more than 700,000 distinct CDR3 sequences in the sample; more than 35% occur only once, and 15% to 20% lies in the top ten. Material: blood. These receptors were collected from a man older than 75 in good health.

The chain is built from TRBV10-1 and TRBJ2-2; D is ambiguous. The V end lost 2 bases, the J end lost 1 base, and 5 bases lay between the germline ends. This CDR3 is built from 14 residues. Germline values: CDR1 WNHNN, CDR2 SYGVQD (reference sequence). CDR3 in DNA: TGCGCCAGCAGTGAGGCCCTGAACACCGGGGAGCTGTTTTTT. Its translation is CASSEALNTGELFF.

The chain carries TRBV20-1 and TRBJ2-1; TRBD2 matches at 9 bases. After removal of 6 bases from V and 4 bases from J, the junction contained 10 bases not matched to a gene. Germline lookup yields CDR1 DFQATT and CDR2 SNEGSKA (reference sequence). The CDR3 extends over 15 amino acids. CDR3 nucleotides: TGCAGTGCACAGCAATTGCTAGCGGGGTACAATGAGCAGTTCTTC. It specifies CSAQQLLAGYNEQFF.

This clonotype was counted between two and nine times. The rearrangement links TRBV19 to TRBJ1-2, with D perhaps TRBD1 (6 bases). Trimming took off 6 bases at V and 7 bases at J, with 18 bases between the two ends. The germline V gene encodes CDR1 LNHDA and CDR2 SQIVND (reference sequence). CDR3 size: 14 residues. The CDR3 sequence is CASSVQGMKAGYTF. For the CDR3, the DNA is TGTGCCAGTAGCGTACAGGGTATGAAGGCTGGCTACACCTTC.

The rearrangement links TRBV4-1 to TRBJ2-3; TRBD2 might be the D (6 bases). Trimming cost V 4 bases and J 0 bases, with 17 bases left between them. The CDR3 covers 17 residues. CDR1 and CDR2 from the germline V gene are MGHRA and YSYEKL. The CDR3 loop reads CASSLKDGTSSTDTQYF. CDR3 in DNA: TGCGCCAGCAGCCTAAAGGATGGGACTTCTAGCACAGATACGCAGTATTTT.

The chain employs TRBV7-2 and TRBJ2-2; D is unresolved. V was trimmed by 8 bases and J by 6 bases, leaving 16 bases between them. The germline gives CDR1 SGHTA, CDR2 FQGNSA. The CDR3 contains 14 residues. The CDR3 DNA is TGTGCCAGCGAGCCTCCTTGGAGCCCCGGGGAGCTGTTTTTT. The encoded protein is CASEPPWSPGELFF.

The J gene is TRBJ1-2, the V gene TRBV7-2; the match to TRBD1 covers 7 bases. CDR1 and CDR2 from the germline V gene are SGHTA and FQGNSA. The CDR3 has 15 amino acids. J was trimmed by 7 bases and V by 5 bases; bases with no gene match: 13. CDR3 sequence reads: CASSPQTGRGCGYTF. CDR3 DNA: TGTGCCAGCAGCCCCCAGACAGGGAGAGGCTGTGGCTACACCTTC.

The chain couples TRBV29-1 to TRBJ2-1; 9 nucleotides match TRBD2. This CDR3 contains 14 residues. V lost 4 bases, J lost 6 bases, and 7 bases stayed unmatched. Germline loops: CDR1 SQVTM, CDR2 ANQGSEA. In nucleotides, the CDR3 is TGCAGCGTTGGTAGCGGGAGCGTCCGCAATGAGCAGTTCTTC. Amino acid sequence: CSVGSGSVRNEQFF.

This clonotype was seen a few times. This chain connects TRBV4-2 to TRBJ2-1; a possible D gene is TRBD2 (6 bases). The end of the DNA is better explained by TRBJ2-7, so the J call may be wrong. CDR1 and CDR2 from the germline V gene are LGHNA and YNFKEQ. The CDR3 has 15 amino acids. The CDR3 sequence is CASSQVLATYNEQYF. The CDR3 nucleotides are TGTGCCAGCAGCCAAGTTCTAGCGACCTACAATGAGCAGTACTTC.

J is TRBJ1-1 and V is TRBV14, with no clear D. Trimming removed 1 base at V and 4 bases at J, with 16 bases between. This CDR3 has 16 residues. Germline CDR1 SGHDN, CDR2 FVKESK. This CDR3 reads CASSQGARTLGTEAFF. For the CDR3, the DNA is TGTGCCAGCAGCCAAGGGGCCCGGACCCTGGGCACTGAAGCTTTCTTT.

The DNA for the CDR3 is TGTGCCAGCAGGAGTGGGACCGTTAATAGCAATCAGCCCCAGCATTTT. It translates to CASRSGTVNSNQPQHF. The chain links TRBV12-3 or TRBV12-4 to TRBJ1-5, with D maybe TRBD1 (5 bases). V was pared by 6 bases and J by 0 bases, with 15 bases between. The CDR3 consists of 16 residues.

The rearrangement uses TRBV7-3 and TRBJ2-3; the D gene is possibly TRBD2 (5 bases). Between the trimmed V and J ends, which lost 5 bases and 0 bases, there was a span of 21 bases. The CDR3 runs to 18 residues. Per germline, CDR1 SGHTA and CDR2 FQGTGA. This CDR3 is CASSPNGISVLSTDTQYF. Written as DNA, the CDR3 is TGTGCCAGCAGCCCTAACGGAATTAGCGTCCTGAGCACAGATACGCAGTATTTT.

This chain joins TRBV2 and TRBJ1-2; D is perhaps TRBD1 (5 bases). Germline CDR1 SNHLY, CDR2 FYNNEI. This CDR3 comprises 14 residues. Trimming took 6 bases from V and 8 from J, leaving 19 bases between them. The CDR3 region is CASSRSRDGSGYTF. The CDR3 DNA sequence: TGTGCCAGCAGCCGCAGTAGGGACGGATCAGGCTACACCTTC.

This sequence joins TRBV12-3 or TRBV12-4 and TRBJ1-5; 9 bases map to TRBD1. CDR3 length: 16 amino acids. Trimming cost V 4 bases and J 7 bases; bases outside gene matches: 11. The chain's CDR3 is CASSYATGGFNQPQHF. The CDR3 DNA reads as TGTGCCAGCAGTTACGCAACAGGGGGCTTCAACCAGCCCCAGCATTTT.

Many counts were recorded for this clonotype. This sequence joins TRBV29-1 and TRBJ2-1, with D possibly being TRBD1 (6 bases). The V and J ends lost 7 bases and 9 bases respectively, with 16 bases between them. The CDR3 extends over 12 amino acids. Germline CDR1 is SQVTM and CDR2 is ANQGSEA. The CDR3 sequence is CSAVQGSGEQFF. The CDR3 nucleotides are TGCAGCGCCGTACAGGGTTCAGGTGAGCAGTTCTTC.

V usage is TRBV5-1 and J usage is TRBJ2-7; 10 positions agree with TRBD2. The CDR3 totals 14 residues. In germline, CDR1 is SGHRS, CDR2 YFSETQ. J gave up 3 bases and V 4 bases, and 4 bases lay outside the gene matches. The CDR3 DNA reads TGCGCCAGCAGCCATCAGCGGGAGGGCTACGAGCAGTACTTC. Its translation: CASSHQREGYEQYF.

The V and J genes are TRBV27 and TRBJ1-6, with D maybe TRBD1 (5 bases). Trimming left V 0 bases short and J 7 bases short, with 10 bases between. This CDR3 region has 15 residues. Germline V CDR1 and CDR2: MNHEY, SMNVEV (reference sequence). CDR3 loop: CASSLSGVVNSPLHF. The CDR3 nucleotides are TGTGCCAGCAGTTTATCGGGGGTTGTGAATTCACCCCTCCACTTT.

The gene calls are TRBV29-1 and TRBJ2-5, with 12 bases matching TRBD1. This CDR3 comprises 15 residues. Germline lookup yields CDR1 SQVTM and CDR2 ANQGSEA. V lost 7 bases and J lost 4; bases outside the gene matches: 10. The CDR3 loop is CSAPRDRGLVETQYF. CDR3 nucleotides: TGCAGCGCCCCGCGGGACAGGGGGCTGGTAGAGACCCAGTACTTC.

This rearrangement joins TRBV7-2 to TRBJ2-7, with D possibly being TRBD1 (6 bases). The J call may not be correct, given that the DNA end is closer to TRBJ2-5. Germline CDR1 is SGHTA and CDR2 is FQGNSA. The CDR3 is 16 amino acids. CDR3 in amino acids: CASHTSTQGIGETQYF. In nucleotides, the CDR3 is TGTGCCAGTCATACCTCCACGCAGGGGATAGGAGAGACCCAGTACTTC.

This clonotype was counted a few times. CDR3: CASSLLDSNTEAFF. The CDR3 region has the DNA TGCGCCAGCAGCTTGCTGGACAGTAACACTGAAGCTTTCTTT. The chain links TRBV5-1 to TRBJ1-1; a possible D gene is TRBD1 (6 bases). Germline CDR1 SGHRS, CDR2 YFSETQ. The CDR3 has 14 residues. The V end lost 1 base, the J end lost 2 bases, and 9 bases lay between the germline ends.

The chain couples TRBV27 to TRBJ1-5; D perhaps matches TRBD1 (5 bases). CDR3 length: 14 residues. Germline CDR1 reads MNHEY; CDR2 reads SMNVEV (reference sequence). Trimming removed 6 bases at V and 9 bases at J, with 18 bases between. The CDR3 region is CASSPSWGRVPQHF. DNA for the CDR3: TGTGCCAGCAGCCCGAGTTGGGGCCGAGTGCCCCAGCATTTT.

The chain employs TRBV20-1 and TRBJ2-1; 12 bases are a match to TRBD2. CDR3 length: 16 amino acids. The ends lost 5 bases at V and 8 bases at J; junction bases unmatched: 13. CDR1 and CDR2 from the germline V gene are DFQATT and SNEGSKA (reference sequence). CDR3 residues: CSASSLSSGGVHEQFF. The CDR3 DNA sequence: TGCAGTGCTTCAAGCCTCTCTAGCGGGGGGGTCCATGAGCAGTTCTTC.

CDR3 sequence: CSASSSGALGNEQFF. CDR3 sequence (DNA): TGCAGTGCTAGCTCTAGCGGGGCCTTGGGGAATGAGCAGTTCTTC. This chain joins TRBV20-1 and TRBJ2-1; 9 nucleotides match TRBD2. Losses at the gene ends were 3 bases for V and 7 bases for J; bases not matched to a gene: 10. Germline CDR1 is DFQATT and CDR2 is SNEGSKA (reference sequence). This CDR3 has 15 amino acids.

CDR3 in amino acids: CASASPGLAANTGELFF. CDR3 DNA: TGTGCCAGCGCCTCCCCGGGACTAGCGGCTAACACCGGGGAGCTGTTTTTT. The gene calls are TRBV28 and TRBJ2-2; TRBD2 matches 11 bases. The CDR3 sequence is 17 residues long. In germline, CDR1 is MDHEN, CDR2 SYDVKM. V lost 8 bases to trimming and J lost 2 bases; unmatched junction nucleotides: 10.

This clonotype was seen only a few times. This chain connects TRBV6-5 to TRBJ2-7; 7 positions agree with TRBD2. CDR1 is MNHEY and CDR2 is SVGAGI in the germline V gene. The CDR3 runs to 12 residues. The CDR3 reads CASQPGGGEQYF. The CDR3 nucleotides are TGTGCTTCACAACCGGGAGGCGGGGAGCAGTACTTC.

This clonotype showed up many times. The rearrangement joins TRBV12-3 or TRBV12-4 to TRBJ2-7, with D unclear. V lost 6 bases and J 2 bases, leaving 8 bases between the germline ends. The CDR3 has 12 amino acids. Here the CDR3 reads CASSPSAYEQYF. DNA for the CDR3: TGTGCCAGCAGCCCCTCCGCCTACGAGCAGTACTTC.

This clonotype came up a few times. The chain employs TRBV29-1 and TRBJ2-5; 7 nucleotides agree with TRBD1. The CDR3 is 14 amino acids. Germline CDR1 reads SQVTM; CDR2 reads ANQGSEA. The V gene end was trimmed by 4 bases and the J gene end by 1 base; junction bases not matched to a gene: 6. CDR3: CSVVGTVGQETQYF. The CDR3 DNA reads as TGCAGCGTTGTGGGGACAGTCGGCCAAGAGACCCAGTACTTC.

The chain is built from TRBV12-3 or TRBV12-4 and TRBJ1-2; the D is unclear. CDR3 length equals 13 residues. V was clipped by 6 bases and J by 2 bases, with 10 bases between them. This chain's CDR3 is CASSPSRNYGYTF. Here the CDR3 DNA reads TGTGCCAGCAGCCCTTCAAGGAACTATGGCTACACCTTC.

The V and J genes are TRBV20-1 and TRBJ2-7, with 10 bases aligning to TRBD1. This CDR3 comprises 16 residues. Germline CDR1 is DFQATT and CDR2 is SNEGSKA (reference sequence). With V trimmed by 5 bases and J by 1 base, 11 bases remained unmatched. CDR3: CSARLARDRGSYEQYF. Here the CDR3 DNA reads TGCAGTGCTCGTCTCGCCCGGGACAGGGGATCCTACGAGCAGTACTTC.

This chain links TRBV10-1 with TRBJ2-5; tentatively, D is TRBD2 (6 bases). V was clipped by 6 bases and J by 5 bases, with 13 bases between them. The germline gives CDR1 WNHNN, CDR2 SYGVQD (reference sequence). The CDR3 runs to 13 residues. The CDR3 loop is CASSREMGETQYF. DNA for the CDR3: TGCGCCAGCAGCCGGGAGATGGGGGAGACCCAGTACTTC.

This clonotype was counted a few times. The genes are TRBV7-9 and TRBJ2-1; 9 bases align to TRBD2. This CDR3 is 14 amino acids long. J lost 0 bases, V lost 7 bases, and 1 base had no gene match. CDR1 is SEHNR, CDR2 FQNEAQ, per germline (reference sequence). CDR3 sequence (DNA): TGTGCCAGCATTAGCGGGAGCTCCTACAATGAGCAGTTCTTC. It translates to CASISGSSYNEQFF.

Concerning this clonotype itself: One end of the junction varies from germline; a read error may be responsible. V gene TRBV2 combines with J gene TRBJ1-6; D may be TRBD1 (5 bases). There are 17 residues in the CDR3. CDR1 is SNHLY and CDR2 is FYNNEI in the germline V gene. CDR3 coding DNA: TGTGCCAGCTCTAGACAGAAGACCGAGGTAGTTTATTCACCCTTCCACTTT. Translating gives CASSRQKTEVVYSPFHF. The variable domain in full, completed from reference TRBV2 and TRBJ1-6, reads EPEVTQTPSHQVTQMGQEVILRCVPISNHLYFYWYRQILGQKVEFLVSFYNNEISEKSEIFDDQFSVERPDGSNFTLKIRSTKLEDSAMYFCASSRQKTEVVYSPFHFGNGTRLTVT.